One T cell receptor (beta chain) is described in this entry. Its cognate antigen is unknown. The sequenced template was cDNA made from the entire isolated RNA. About 3.3 million reads, on average, came from each naive, central memory and regulatory T cell sample. Repertoires were generated with immunoSEQ multiplex PCR, while TCRdb's copy carries only in-frame clones and drops some. The sample holds about 210,000 clones; roughly a tenth are singletons and the top ten take 1% to 1.5%. The CDR3 totals 15 residues. Germline V CDR1 and CDR2: SGHTA, FQGNSA. Trimming left V 5 bases short and J 4 bases short, with 17 bases between. The data belong to a study of beta chain features in type 1 diabetes. General study points: Shorter TCRB CDR3s, moderately but significantly so, were found in Type 1 diabetes patients in all four CD4+ subsets.

Sorting with CD45RO/CCR7/CD25/CD127/CD95/CD27 yielded naive, central memory, regulatory and stem-like memory CD4+ cells. The V call is TRBV7-2, the J call TRBJ2-5; D call uncertain. Sequenced material: central memory CD4+ T cells from blood. The receptor was derived from a man between 18 and 29 years old in good health. The CDR3 is CASSRRRVMAETQYF. For the CDR3, the DNA is TGTGCCAGCAGCCGGAGACGGGTCATGGCAGAGACCCAGTACTTC. Complete variable domain (other parts from reference TRBV7-2 and TRBJ2-5): GAGVSQSPSNKVTEKGKDVELRCDPISGHTALYWYRQSLGQGLEFLIYFQGNSAPDKSGLPSDRFSAERTGGSVSTLTIQRTQQEDSAVYLCASSRRRVMAETQYFGPGTRLLVL.